This T cell receptor (beta chain) was profiled in a study of tumor and adjacent non-tumor tissue in lung cancer. The CDR3 contains 17 residues. V was shortened by 3 bases and J by 5 bases, with 22 bases between the two germline ends. Germline CDR1 and CDR2: MDHEN and SYDVKM. As regards this clonotype: Its antigen remains unknown. Given the absence of the conserved phenylalanine or tryptophan at the CDR3 end, a read error is likely.

Overall study findings and caveats: Tumor tissue had significantly higher TCR diversity than normal lung. Tumor repertoires had a smaller top 100 clone share than normal lung. Shorter survival was associated with higher TCR diversity in tumors.

RNA was extracted from bulk tissue without any cell sorting. TCRbeta libraries were built with three rounds of nested PCR, modified from ARM-PCR. A single record per CDR3 protein comes from TCRdb applying MiXCR to the multiplex PCR reads. The data hold 75,000 to 95,000 distinct CDR3 sequences, with 55% to 75% observed a single time. The V call is TRBV28, the J call TRBJ2-5; maybe TRBD1 (7 bases). This TCR came from a woman between 40 and 50 years old with non-small cell lung cancer. The source material was lung tumor tissue. The CDR3 DNA reads TGTGCCAGCAGTTTGGTTGGAGCGGGCCCCAGGGGGGAGACCCAGTACTTA. It yields the protein CASSLVGAGPRGETQYL.